This is a list of T cell receptor beta chains from one sample in a study of CD4 T cells in relation to SARS-CoV-2 and coronaviruses. Generated by immunoSEQ multiplex PCR, the TCRdb table keeps only in-frame clones and is missing some. The sample holds about 21,000 clones, around 72% seen once. The antigens of these receptors remain unknown. The sequenced material came from CD4+ T cells from PBMCs, cultured in vitro. These receptors all come from a human donor in good health. CDR3s leave out the opening cysteine and the closing phenylalanine or tryptophan.

v_gene	j_gene	CDR3aa
TRBV3-1/TRBV3-2	TRBJ2-7	ASSQGPPYEQY
TRBV6-6	TRBJ2-7	ASSYEGTSYEQY
TRBV6-5	TRBJ2-1	ASTTGLAGDNEQF
TRBV4-2	TRBJ2-7	ASSQALHHEQY
TRBV3-1/TRBV3-2	TRBJ2-5	ASSQVHSSGETQY
TRBV5-4	TRBJ1-1	ASSSLGRVNTEAF
TRBV3-1/TRBV3-2	TRBJ2-7	ASSQGYWTNYEQY
TRBV6-1	TRBJ2-1	ASSEPGRGGEIDEQF
TRBV29-1	TRBJ2-3	SVETGLGDTQY
TRBV10-3	TRBJ2-2	AISSQRNTGELF
TRBV5-1	TRBJ1-1	ASSMGQNTEAF
TRBV6-6	TRBJ1-2	ASSQKGGSGYT
TRBV28	TRBJ1-2	ASSSSGTGLGNYGYT
TRBV27	TRBJ1-2	ASSRDSGNYGYT
TRBV30	TRBJ1-2	AWTQDVYGYT
TRBV28	TRBJ1-1	ASSQPQGIAF
TRBV5-4	TRBJ2-7	ASSLRGSYEQY
TRBV7-6	TRBJ2-6	ASSPLLPSGANVLT
TRBV19	TRBJ1-5	ASADSGNQPQH
TRBV27	TRBJ2-5	ASSRTVETQY
TRBV20-1	TRBJ1-4	SARDSEKLF
TRBV4-1	TRBJ2-3	ASKGTSGNTQY
TRBV29-1	TRBJ1-5	SVGWTVNQPQH
TRBV30	TRBJ1-1	AWSKGQNTEAF
TRBV28	TRBJ1-2	ASSLPGESSGYT
TRBV7-9	TRBJ1-5	ASSLEGGNQPQH
TRBV25-1	TRBJ2-4	ASSEWDAGRPTKNIQY
TRBV27	TRBJ2-1	ASSSVANEQF
TRBV30	TRBJ1-1	AWSRPSEAF
TRBV7-9	TRBJ1-1	ASSPRIDRNTEAF
TRBV6-1	TRBJ2-2	ASSEFRPSSNGELF
TRBV2	TRBJ1-1	ASRPDGNTEAF
TRBV6-4	TRBJ1-5	ASSQYSNQPQH
TRBV7-2	TRBJ1-2	ASSFGGAIGYT
TRBV4-1	TRBJ2-7	ASSQDGGHEQY
TRBV30	TRBJ2-7	ACSGQPSSYEQY
TRBV5-1	TRBJ1-1	ASSSLAGGNTEAF
TRBV6-5	TRBJ1-5	ASSYGGQSSNQPQH
TRBV2	TRBJ2-3	ASSAGQDTDTQY
TRBV3-1/TRBV3-2	TRBJ1-4	ASSQPTPAEKLF
TRBV10-3	TRBJ2-6	AISGQGRSVGANVLT
TRBV7-9	TRBJ2-5	ASSKQPGTGGAETQY
TRBV18	TRBJ2-1	ASSLRQGQF
TRBV7-2	TRBJ2-1	ASSSDATGQGSYNEQF
TRBV28	TRBJ2-7	ASRSGTRSLYEQY
TRBV28	TRBJ2-7	ASSQTGEEQY
TRBV9	TRBJ2-3	ASSVSGSLPDTQY
TRBV2	TRBJ2-3	ASSVRRTSTDTQY
TRBV18	TRBJ1-1	ASSPGPRLGSEAF
TRBV2	TRBJ1-6	ASSGPDVNSPLH
TRBV30	TRBJ1-1	AWQLQGPNTEAF
TRBV5-1	TRBJ2-7	ASSLALDGASSYEQY
TRBV2	TRBJ1-5	ASRGHGDQPQH
TRBV10-3	TRBJ1-1	AITRGREDTEAF
TRBV7-2	TRBJ1-4	ASSPRRATNEKLF
TRBV4-2	TRBJ2-1	ASSSWTSSYNEQF